These T cell receptor beta chains were read from a single sample in a study of control samples from healthy donors and cancer patients. The assay was immunoSEQ multiplex PCR, and TCRdb's table has in-frame clones only and misses some. The sample consists of about 130,000 clones, around 93% of them appearing once. Sequenced input: blood. These receptors all stem from a woman aged 45-65 years in good health. CDR3s include the opening cysteine and the closing phenylalanine or tryptophan. D genes are given only for firm matches.

j_call,d_call,v_call,cdr3_aa
TRBJ2-5,.,TRBV7-9,CASSGPEETQYF
TRBJ1-2,TRBD1,TRBV6-5,CASSPSGQAYGYTF
TRBJ1-6,.,TRBV6-6,CASSPFYEGRSPLHF
TRBJ1-1,.,TRBV7-9,CASSLPDVRGAFF
TRBJ1-5,TRBD1,TRBV4-1,CASSQAQTGTSNQPQHF
TRBJ2-7,.,TRBV3-1/TRBV3-2,CASSQGWLLIREQYF
TRBJ2-3,.,TRBV6-6,CASFRTVDTQYF
TRBJ1-2,.,TRBV6-6,CASSYSSEGGYTF
TRBJ1-1,.,TRBV6-6,CASSYNGGTEAFF
TRBJ1-1,.,TRBV29-1,CSGNRANTEAFF
TRBJ1-4,TRBD1,TRBV4-2,CASSTPRQGINEKLFF
TRBJ2-2,.,TRBV3-1/TRBV3-2,CASSQARGELFF
TRBJ2-7,.,TRBV5-1,CASRKADSYEQYF
TRBJ1-1,.,TRBV30,CAWSVRRPMAEAFF
TRBJ1-1,.,TRBV6-6,CASRAGNTEAFF
TRBJ2-7,.,TRBV5-1,CASSPRWGASYEQYF
TRBJ2-7,.,TRBV12-3/TRBV12-4,CASSSGHYEQYF
TRBJ1-4,.,TRBV7-2,CASSYSHNEKLFF
TRBJ1-5,TRBD1,TRBV30,CAWSASGTGLSQPQHF
TRBJ2-3,TRBD2,TRBV7-2,CASSPRLAASTDTQYF
TRBJ1-1,.,TRBV29-1,CSVARGGAGTEAFF
TRBJ2-7,TRBD1,TRBV5-6,CASSYGQGLKTYEQYF
TRBJ2-2,TRBD1,TRBV6-2/TRBV6-3,CASSPGTGDTGELFF
TRBJ1-1,TRBD1,TRBV19,CASSIGTGYEGRRAFF
TRBJ1-2,.,TRBV29-1,CSVTVTGGKGYTF
TRBJ1-4,.,TRBV30,CASGPATNEKLFF
TRBJ2-5,.,TRBV5-6,CASSPIGVQGRKETQYF
TRBJ1-6,TRBD1,TRBV6-5,CASSNRGNSPLHF
TRBJ1-2,TRBD1,TRBV19,CASNHGWTGEFGYGYTF
TRBJ2-7,.,TRBV7-9,CASSLFEGSYEQYF
TRBJ2-7,TRBD1,TRBV6-1,CASSEGSGTGLIYF
TRBJ2-1,TRBD2,TRBV27,CASRLSGGYNEQFF
TRBJ2-3,.,TRBV6-5,CASSLAYTDTQYF
TRBJ1-3,TRBD1,TRBV5-6,CASRERTGGNTIYF
TRBJ2-1,.,TRBV5-1,CASSLAVADYNEQFF
TRBJ2-5,TRBD2,TRBV5-1,CASSLSGGPRETQYF
TRBJ2-7,.,TRBV29-1,CSVEDGRSSYEQYF
TRBJ2-7,TRBD2,TRBV2,CASSQRGPEQYF
TRBJ2-7,.,TRBV11-2,CASSLGTGPSYEQYF
TRBJ2-1,TRBD1,TRBV6-6,CASAPTGGYGEQFF
TRBJ1-1,TRBD1,TRBV6-6,CASSSDRATEAFF
TRBJ1-1,.,TRBV11-2,CASSLDWGGAFF
TRBJ2-5,TRBD1,TRBV5-1,CASSTGQGATAGETQYF
TRBJ2-7,.,TRBV11-2,CASSPLGGYEQYF